Listed below are T cell receptor beta chains from one sample, sequenced in a study of blood T cell repertoires in COVID-19. Sequencing used immunoSEQ multiplex PCR; TCRdb keeps in-frame clones, though not all of them. The repertoire includes some 220,000 clones, 85% of them detected once, and around 2.5% sits in the top ten. The source material was peripheral blood. These receptors all come from a woman in her sixties or seventies with COVID-19, enrolled during active disease. Both conserved end residues are part of each CDR3. The D gene is left open where the match is weak. Clone size is given for some rows only: seen once, a few or many times, or a class if the clone is expanded.

d_call: .; clone_size: .; j_call: TRBJ1-6; v_call: TRBV6-2/TRBV6-3; cdr3_aa: CASSSLGSPLHF; cdr3_nt: TGTGCCAGCAGTTCCCTCGGTTCACCCCTCCACTTT
d_call: TRBD1; clone_size: few; j_call: TRBJ1-1; v_call: TRBV6-5; cdr3_aa: CASSYAAQGAPAFF; cdr3_nt: TGTGCCAGCAGTTACGCAGCCCAGGGGGCGCCGGCTTTCTTT
d_call: TRBD1; clone_size: .; j_call: TRBJ1-5; v_call: TRBV24-1; cdr3_aa: CATSEGRGGNQPQHF; cdr3_nt: TGTGCCACCAGTGAGGGCAGGGGGGGCAATCAGCCCCAGCATTTT
d_call: .; clone_size: .; j_call: TRBJ1-2; v_call: TRBV11-3; cdr3_aa: CASSPPPGSYGYTF; cdr3_nt: TGTGCCAGCAGCCCCCCCCCGGGGAGCTATGGCTACACCTTC
d_call: TRBD2; clone_size: .; j_call: TRBJ2-1; v_call: TRBV6-5; cdr3_aa: CASKAGGQYNEQFF; cdr3_nt: TGTGCCAGCAAAGCGGGGGGGCAATACAATGAGCAGTTCTTC
d_call: TRBD1; clone_size: .; j_call: TRBJ1-2; v_call: TRBV27; cdr3_aa: CASSYRGAEYGYTF; cdr3_nt: TGTGCCAGCAGTTACAGGGGGGCGGAATATGGCTACACCTTC
d_call: TRBD2; clone_size: .; j_call: TRBJ2-3; v_call: TRBV5-8; cdr3_aa: CASRQRGPNTDTQYF; cdr3_nt: TGTGCCAGCAGACAGCGGGGGCCAAACACAGATACGCAGTATTTT
d_call: TRBD1; clone_size: .; j_call: TRBJ2-1; v_call: TRBV4-3; cdr3_aa: CASSQGRDSSYNEQFF; cdr3_nt: TGCGCCAGCAGCCAAGGACGGGACAGCTCCTACAATGAGCAGTTCTTC
d_call: TRBD1; clone_size: .; j_call: TRBJ2-5; v_call: TRBV19; cdr3_aa: CASSILLRQGVQETQYF; cdr3_nt: TGTGCCAGTAGTATACTTTTGAGACAGGGGGTCCAAGAGACCCAGTACTTC
d_call: .; clone_size: few; j_call: TRBJ2-2; v_call: TRBV19; cdr3_aa: CASSINPGTGELFF; cdr3_nt: TGTGCCAGTAGTATCAATCCGGGGACCGGGGAGCTGTTTTTT
d_call: .; clone_size: .; j_call: TRBJ1-2; v_call: TRBV6-5; cdr3_aa: CASSYVGGANYGYTF; cdr3_nt: TGTGCCAGCAGCTACGTGGGGGGAGCTAACTATGGCTACACCTTC
d_call: TRBD1; clone_size: .; j_call: TRBJ2-2; v_call: TRBV7-8; cdr3_aa: CASSLDRGRDTGELFF; cdr3_nt: TGTGCCAGCAGCTTAGACAGGGGGCGTGACACCGGGGAGCTGTTTTTT
d_call: .; clone_size: .; j_call: TRBJ1-1; v_call: TRBV9; cdr3_aa: CASSPGGVNTEAFF; cdr3_nt: TGTGCCAGCAGCCCGGGAGGGGTGAACACTGAAGCTTTCTTT
d_call: TRBD2; clone_size: .; j_call: TRBJ2-1; v_call: TRBV30; cdr3_aa: CAWSLRTSGTRNNEQFF; cdr3_nt: TGTGCCTGGAGTCTCCGGACTAGCGGGACACGCAACAATGAGCAGTTCTTC
d_call: TRBD1; clone_size: .; j_call: TRBJ2-7; v_call: TRBV5-8; cdr3_aa: CASSSRTGDRHEQYF; cdr3_nt: TGTGCCAGCAGCTCGCGGACAGGGGACCGCCACGAGCAGTACTTC
d_call: .; clone_size: .; j_call: TRBJ1-5; v_call: TRBV19; cdr3_aa: CASSIDRGGSQPQHF; cdr3_nt: TGTGCCAGTAGTATAGATCGGGGGGGAAGTCAGCCCCAGCATTTT
d_call: .; clone_size: .; j_call: TRBJ1-1; v_call: TRBV6-2/TRBV6-3; cdr3_aa: CASSYRLFTEAFF; cdr3_nt: TGTGCCAGCAGTTACCGTTTATTCACTGAAGCTTTCTTT
d_call: .; clone_size: .; j_call: TRBJ2-1; v_call: TRBV6-4; cdr3_aa: CASSALGEVGEQFF; cdr3_nt: TGTGCCAGCAGTGCATTGGGAGAGGTGGGTGAGCAGTTCTTC
d_call: .; clone_size: .; j_call: TRBJ2-5; v_call: TRBV24-1; cdr3_aa: CATSDLFGTQYF; cdr3_nt: TGTGCCACCAGTGATTTATTCGGGACCCAGTACTTC
d_call: TRBD1; clone_size: once; j_call: TRBJ1-5; v_call: TRBV27; cdr3_aa: CASSLGPGQGARQPQHF; cdr3_nt: TGTGCCAGCAGTTTAGGACCTGGCCAGGGGGCCCGTCAGCCCCAGCATTTT
d_call: .; clone_size: .; j_call: TRBJ2-1; v_call: TRBV11-2; cdr3_aa: CASSLPGGAKFF; cdr3_nt: TGTGCCAGCAGCTTACCGGGCGGGGCGAAGTTCTTC
d_call: TRBD1; clone_size: .; j_call: TRBJ1-6; v_call: TRBV5-1; cdr3_aa: CASSVDGQANSPLHF; cdr3_nt: TGCGCCAGCAGCGTGGATGGACAGGCCAATTCACCCCTCCACTTT
d_call: .; clone_size: .; j_call: TRBJ1-1; v_call: TRBV29-1; cdr3_aa: CSVGPGQLNTEAFF; cdr3_nt: TGCAGCGTTGGACCGGGACAATTGAACACTGAAGCTTTCTTT
d_call: .; clone_size: .; j_call: TRBJ2-1; v_call: TRBV6-4; cdr3_aa: CASSDGGGSYNEQFF; cdr3_nt: TGTGCCAGCAGTGACGGGGGAGGCTCCTACAATGAGCAGTTCTTC
d_call: TRBD1; clone_size: .; j_call: TRBJ2-7; v_call: TRBV7-9; cdr3_aa: CASSPDRGSYSSYEQYF; cdr3_nt: TGTGCCAGCAGCCCGGACAGGGGGTCCTACTCCTCCTACGAGCAGTACTTC
d_call: TRBD1; clone_size: .; j_call: TRBJ2-3; v_call: TRBV13; cdr3_aa: CASSPGQGAGDTQYF; cdr3_nt: TGTGCCAGCAGCCCGGGACAGGGGGCAGGAGATACGCAGTATTTT
d_call: .; clone_size: .; j_call: TRBJ1-1; v_call: TRBV15; cdr3_aa: CATSRDRNTEAFF; cdr3_nt: TGTGCCACCAGCAGAGACAGGAACACTGAAGCTTTCTTT
d_call: TRBD1; clone_size: .; j_call: TRBJ1-1; v_call: TRBV7-6; cdr3_aa: CASSLRTGVNTEAFF; cdr3_nt: TGTGCCAGCAGCCTCCGGACAGGGGTGAACACTGAAGCTTTCTTT
d_call: .; clone_size: .; j_call: TRBJ1-1; v_call: TRBV5-1; cdr3_aa: CASSFDLVNTEAFF; cdr3_nt: TGCGCCAGCAGCTTCGACCTAGTGAACACTGAAGCTTTCTTT
d_call: .; clone_size: .; j_call: TRBJ2-7; v_call: TRBV7-9; cdr3_aa: CASSLAGGYEQYF; cdr3_nt: TGTGCCAGCAGCTTAGCGGGGGGATACGAGCAGTACTTC
d_call: TRBD1; clone_size: .; j_call: TRBJ2-5; v_call: TRBV7-2; cdr3_aa: CASSQQTGGETQYF; cdr3_nt: TGTGCCAGCAGCCAACAGACAGGGGGGGAGACCCAGTACTTC
d_call: .; clone_size: .; j_call: TRBJ1-2; v_call: TRBV5-1; cdr3_aa: CASSLEGDYGYTF; cdr3_nt: TGCGCCAGCAGCTTGGAAGGGGACTATGGCTACACCTTC
d_call: .; clone_size: once; j_call: TRBJ1-2; v_call: TRBV19; cdr3_aa: CASTRSGTYGYTF; cdr3_nt: TGTGCCAGTACTCGCTCCGGGACATATGGCTACACCTTC
d_call: .; clone_size: few; j_call: TRBJ2-7; v_call: TRBV7-2; cdr3_aa: CASSLDRGHSYEQYF; cdr3_nt: TGTGCCAGCAGCTTAGATAGGGGCCACTCCTACGAGCAGTACTTC
d_call: .; clone_size: .; j_call: TRBJ1-1; v_call: TRBV6-5; cdr3_aa: CASTLSREAEAFF; cdr3_nt: TGTGCCAGCACCCTTTCTAGGGAGGCTGAAGCTTTCTTT
d_call: .; clone_size: .; j_call: TRBJ1-2; v_call: TRBV19; cdr3_aa: CASTGGGYSLANYGYTF; cdr3_nt: TGTGCCAGTACGGGGGGGGGATACTCACTAGCTAACTATGGCTACACCTTC
d_call: TRBD1; clone_size: .; j_call: TRBJ1-2; v_call: TRBV19; cdr3_aa: CASTSIGQGAYYGYTF; cdr3_nt: TGTGCCAGTACCAGTATAGGTCAGGGGGCTTACTATGGCTACACCTTC
d_call: .; clone_size: .; j_call: TRBJ2-2; v_call: TRBV7-9; cdr3_aa: CASSYWERPGELFF; cdr3_nt: TGTGCCAGCAGCTACTGGGAGCGACCCGGGGAGCTGTTTTTT
d_call: .; clone_size: once; j_call: TRBJ1-4; v_call: TRBV13; cdr3_aa: CASSLGLRGEKLFF; cdr3_nt: TGTGCCAGCAGCTTAGGCCTTAGGGGGGAAAAACTGTTTTTT
d_call: TRBD1; clone_size: .; j_call: TRBJ1-5; v_call: TRBV6-2/TRBV6-3; cdr3_aa: CASSKTGLSNQPQHF; cdr3_nt: TGTGCCAGCAGTAAGACAGGGCTGAGCAATCAGCCCCAGCATTTT
d_call: TRBD1; clone_size: .; j_call: TRBJ1-1; v_call: TRBV18; cdr3_aa: CASSQYRPGQGVWNTEAFF; cdr3_nt: TGTGCCAGCTCACAATACCGACCGGGACAGGGGGTATGGAACACTGAAGCTTTCTTT
d_call: TRBD1; clone_size: .; j_call: TRBJ1-2; v_call: TRBV16; cdr3_aa: CASSQSMQGAPNYGYTF; cdr3_nt: TGTGCCAGCAGCCAATCAATGCAGGGGGCGCCCAACTATGGCTACACCTTC
d_call: TRBD1; clone_size: .; j_call: TRBJ1-2; v_call: TRBV7-3; cdr3_aa: CASSMGTGGNGYTF; cdr3_nt: TGTGCCAGCAGCATGGGGACAGGGGGCAATGGCTACACCTTC